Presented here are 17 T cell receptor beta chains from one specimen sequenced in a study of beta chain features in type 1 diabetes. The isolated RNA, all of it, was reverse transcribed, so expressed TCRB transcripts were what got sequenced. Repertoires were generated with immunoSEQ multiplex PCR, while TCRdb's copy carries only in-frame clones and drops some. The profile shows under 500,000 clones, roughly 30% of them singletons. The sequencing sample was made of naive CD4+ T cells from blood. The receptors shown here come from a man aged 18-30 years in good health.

CDR3 nucleotide sequence: TGCGCCAGCAGCCGAAGAGGAGCGGGAGGGCCCGGCACCTACAATGAGCAGTTCTTC. Translated: CASSRRGAGGPGTYNEQFF. V gene TRBV4-3 combines with J gene TRBJ2-1; 10 bases agree with TRBD2. After removal of 4 bases from V and 2 bases from J, the junction contained 14 bases not matched to a gene. The CDR3 spans 19 residues. Germline CDR1 reads LGHNA; CDR2 reads YSLEER.

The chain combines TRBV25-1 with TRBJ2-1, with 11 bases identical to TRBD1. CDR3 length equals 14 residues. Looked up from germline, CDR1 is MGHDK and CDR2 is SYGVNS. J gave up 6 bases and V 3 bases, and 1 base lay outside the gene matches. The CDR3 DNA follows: TGTGCCAGCAGTGATGGGACAGGGGGCAATGAGCAGTTCTTC. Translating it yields CASSDGTGGNEQFF.

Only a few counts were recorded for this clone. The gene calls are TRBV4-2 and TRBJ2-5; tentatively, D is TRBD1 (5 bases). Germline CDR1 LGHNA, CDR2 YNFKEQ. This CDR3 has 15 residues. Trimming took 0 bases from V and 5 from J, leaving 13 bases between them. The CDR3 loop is CASSQEPQGQETQYF. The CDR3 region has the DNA TGTGCCAGCAGCCAAGAGCCGCAGGGCCAGGAGACCCAGTACTTC.

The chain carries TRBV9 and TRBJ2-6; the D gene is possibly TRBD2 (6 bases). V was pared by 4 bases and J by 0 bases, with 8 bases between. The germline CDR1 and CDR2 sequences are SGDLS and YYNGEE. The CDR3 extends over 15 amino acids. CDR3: CASSSGGSGANVLTF. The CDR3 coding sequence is TGTGCCAGCAGCTCCGGGGGCTCTGGGGCCAACGTCCTGACTTTC.

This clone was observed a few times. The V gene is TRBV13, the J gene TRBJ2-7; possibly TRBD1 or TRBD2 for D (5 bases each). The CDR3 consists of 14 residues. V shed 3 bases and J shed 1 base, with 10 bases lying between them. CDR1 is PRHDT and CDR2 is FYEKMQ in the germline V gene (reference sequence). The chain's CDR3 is CASSFPGRSYEQYF. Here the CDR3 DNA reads TGTGCCAGCAGCTTCCCGGGACGATCCTACGAGCAGTACTTC.

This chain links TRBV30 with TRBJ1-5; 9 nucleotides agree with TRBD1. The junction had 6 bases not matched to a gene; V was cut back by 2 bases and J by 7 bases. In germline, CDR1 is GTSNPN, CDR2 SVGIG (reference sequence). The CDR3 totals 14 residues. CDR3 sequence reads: CAWSTTDRGQPQHF. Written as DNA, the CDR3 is TGTGCCTGGAGTACCACGGACAGGGGACAGCCCCAGCATTTT. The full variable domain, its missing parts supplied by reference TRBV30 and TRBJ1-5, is SQTIHQWPATLVQPVGSPLSLECTVEGTSNPNLYWYRQAAGRGLQLLFYSVGIGQISSEVPQNLSASRPQDRQFILSSKKLLLSDSGFYLCAWSTTDRGQPQHFGDGTRLSIL.

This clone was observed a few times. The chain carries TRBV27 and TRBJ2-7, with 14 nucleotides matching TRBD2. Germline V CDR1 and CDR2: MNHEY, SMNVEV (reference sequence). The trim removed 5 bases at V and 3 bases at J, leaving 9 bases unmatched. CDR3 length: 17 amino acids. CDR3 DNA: TGTGCCAGCAGTCCTAGGACTAGCGGGAGGCTATACTACGAGCAGTACTTC. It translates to CASSPRTSGRLYYEQYF.

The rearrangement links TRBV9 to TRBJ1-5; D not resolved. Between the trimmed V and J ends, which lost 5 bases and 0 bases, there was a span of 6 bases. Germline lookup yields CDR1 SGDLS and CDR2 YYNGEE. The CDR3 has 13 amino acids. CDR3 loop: CASSRDSNQPQHF. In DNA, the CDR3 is TGTGCCAGCAGTAGGGATAGCAATCAGCCCCAGCATTTT. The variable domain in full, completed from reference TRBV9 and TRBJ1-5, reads DSGVTQTPKHLITATGQRVTLRCSPRSGDLSVYWYQQSLDQGLQFLIQYYNGEERAKGNILERFSAQQFPDLHSELNLSSLELGDSALYFCASSRDSNQPQHFGDGTRLSIL.

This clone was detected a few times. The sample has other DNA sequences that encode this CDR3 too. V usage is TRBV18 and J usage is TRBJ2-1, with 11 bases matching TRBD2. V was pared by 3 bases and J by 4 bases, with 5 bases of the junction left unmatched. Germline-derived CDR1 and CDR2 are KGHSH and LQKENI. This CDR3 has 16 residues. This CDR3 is CASSPPGLAAYNEQFF. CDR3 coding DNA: TGTGCCAGCTCACCTCCGGGACTAGCGGCTTACAATGAGCAGTTCTTC.

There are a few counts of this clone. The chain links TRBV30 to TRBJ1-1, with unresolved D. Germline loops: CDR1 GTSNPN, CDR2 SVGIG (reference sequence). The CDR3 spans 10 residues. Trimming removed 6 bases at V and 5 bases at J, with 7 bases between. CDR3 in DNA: TGTGCCTGCCGACGGACTGAAGCTTTCTTT. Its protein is CACRRTEAFF.

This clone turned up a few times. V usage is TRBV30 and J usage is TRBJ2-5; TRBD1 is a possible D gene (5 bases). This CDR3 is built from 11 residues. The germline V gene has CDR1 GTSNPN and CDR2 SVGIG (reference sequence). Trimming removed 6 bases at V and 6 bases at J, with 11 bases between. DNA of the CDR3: TGTGCCTGCAGGGAATCGAAGACCCAGTACTTC. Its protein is CACRESKTQYF.

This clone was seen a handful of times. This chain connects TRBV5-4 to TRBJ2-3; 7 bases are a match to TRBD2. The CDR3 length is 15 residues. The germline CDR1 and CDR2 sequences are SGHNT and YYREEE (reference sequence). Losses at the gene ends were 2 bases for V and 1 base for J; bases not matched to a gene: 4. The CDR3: CASSFGGGRTDTQYF. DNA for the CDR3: TGTGCCAGCAGCTTTGGGGGAGGGCGCACAGATACGCAGTATTTT.

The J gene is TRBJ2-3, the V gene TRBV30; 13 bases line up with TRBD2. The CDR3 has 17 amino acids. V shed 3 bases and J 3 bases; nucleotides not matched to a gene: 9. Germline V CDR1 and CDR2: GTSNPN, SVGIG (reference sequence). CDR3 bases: TGTGCCTGGAGACTAGCGGGAGGGCCCTGGGGGACAGATACGCAGTATTTT. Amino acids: CAWRLAGGPWGTDTQYF.

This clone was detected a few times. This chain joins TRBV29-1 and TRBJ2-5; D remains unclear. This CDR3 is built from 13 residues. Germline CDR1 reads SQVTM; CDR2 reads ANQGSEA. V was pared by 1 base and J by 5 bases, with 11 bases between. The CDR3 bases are TGCAGCGTTGAAGCTCAAGGTAGTGAGACCCAGTACTTC. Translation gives CSVEAQGSETQYF.

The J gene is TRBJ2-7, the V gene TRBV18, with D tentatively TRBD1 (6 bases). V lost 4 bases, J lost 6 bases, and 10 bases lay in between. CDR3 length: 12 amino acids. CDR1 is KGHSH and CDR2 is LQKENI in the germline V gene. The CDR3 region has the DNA TGTGCCAGCTCACTACAGGGTTTCGAGCAGTACTTC. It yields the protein CASSLQGFEQYF.

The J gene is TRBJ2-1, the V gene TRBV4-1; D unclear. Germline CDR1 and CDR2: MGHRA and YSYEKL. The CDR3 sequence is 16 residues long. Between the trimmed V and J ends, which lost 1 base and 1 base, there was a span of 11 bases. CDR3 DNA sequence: TGCGCCAGCAGCCAAGGAGCTAGAAATTCCTACAATGAGCAGTTCTTC. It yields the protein CASSQGARNSYNEQFF.

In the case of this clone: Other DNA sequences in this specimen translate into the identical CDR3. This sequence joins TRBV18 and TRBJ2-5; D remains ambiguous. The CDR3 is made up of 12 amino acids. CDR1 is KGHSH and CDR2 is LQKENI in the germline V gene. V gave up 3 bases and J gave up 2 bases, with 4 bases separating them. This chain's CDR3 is CASSPMQETQYF. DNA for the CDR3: TGTGCCAGCTCACCGATGCAAGAGACCCAGTACTTC.